What follows describes a single T cell receptor (beta chain). Its antigen is not known. The data originate from a study of cytomegalovirus exposure and HLA in healthy donors. Study-wide points: Beyond CMV serostatus, there was no information to go on about immune exposure.

CDR3 length: 13 residues. Germline CDR1 and CDR2: MNHEY and SVGAGI. V was clipped by 2 bases and J by 5 bases, with 9 bases between them. Researchers ran the PCR with 60 Vbeta and 13 Jbeta primers. Sequencing was performed with immunoSEQ multiplex PCR; in TCRdb, only in-frame clones are kept and a portion is missing. Counted here are about 130,000 clones, 65% to 85% occurring once; the ten biggest clones make up around 1.9%. The rearrangement joins TRBV6-5 to TRBJ1-1; D is perhaps TRBD1 (5 bases). The receptor was derived from a woman in her forties in good health and CMV-seronegative. Sequencing was done on a sample of PBMCs. The CDR3 sequence is CASSYATVTEAFF. The CDR3 region has the DNA TGTGCCAGCAGTTACGCGACAGTAACTGAAGCTTTCTTT.